The rows below give T cell receptor beta chains drawn from one sample of a study of control samples from healthy donors and cancer patients. This table comes from immunoSEQ multiplex PCR, and its TCRdb copy is limited to in-frame clones, with some not included. This sample yields around 96,000 clones, of which more than 80% are seen a single time; 8% belongs to the top ten. The source material was blood. Receptor source: a man younger than 35 in good health. The conserved cysteine and the conserved F or W are not part of the CDR3 here.

V	J	CDR3
TRBV13	TRBJ2-2	ASSSRDFWTGELF
TRBV5-4	TRBJ2-7	ASSRPSGATSYEQY
TRBV5-6	TRBJ2-1	ASSTLQGAFHNEQF
TRBV2	TRBJ1-1	ASSEQGTRVEAF
TRBV19	TRBJ2-1	ASNTIGRPSDEQF
TRBV4-1	TRBJ2-1	ASSPQGASYNEQF
TRBV6-1	TRBJ1-6	ASSEPGQGNNSPLH
TRBV2	TRBJ1-6	ASSWEDSPLH
TRBV5-1	TRBJ1-1	ASNEGQGADTEAF
TRBV3-1/TRBV3-2	TRBJ1-4	ASSQAYTTNEKLF
TRBV5-4	TRBJ2-7	ASSLDIGAGGPSYEQY
TRBV12-5	TRBJ2-7	ASGLVPSGEYEQY
TRBV19	TRBJ1-1	ASSIMWQGGTEAF
TRBV14	TRBJ2-1	ASSQDLTGEQF
TRBV13	TRBJ1-1	ASSPLGIQRDENTEAF
TRBV13	TRBJ2-7	ASSLGTAPYEQY
TRBV6-5	TRBJ2-5	ASSGQGGEETQY
TRBV28	TRBJ1-6	ASSLLLNSPLH
TRBV6-2/TRBV6-3	TRBJ2-3	ASSWVPGQGADTQY
TRBV5-1	TRBJ2-6	ASSLSGGKANVLT
TRBV7-2	TRBJ1-1	ASSLGKTEAF
TRBV6-4	TRBJ2-5	ASSDDHGPGETQY
TRBV10-3	TRBJ1-5	AISGTGGIKPQH
TRBV18	TRBJ2-7	ASSPGTFSKGSSYEQY
TRBV5-6	TRBJ2-7	ASSLPGALYEQY
TRBV12-3/TRBV12-4	TRBJ2-7	ASSRGQLYEQY
TRBV5-6	TRBJ2-7	ASSFGTGSYEQY